The 21 T cell receptor beta chains given below trace back to one sample, sequenced in a study of radiotherapy plus CTLA-4 blockade in lung cancer. The table came from immunoSEQ multiplex PCR; TCRdb's copy has only in-frame clones and leaves some out. The sample consists of 85,000 to 90,000 clones, around 90% of them appearing once. The sample in question was peripheral blood, obtained from a patient treated with radiotherapy plus ipilimumab. The receptor source for this set is a human donor with non-small cell lung cancer that progressed on radiotherapy plus ipilimumab.

This chain uses TRBV11-2 with TRBJ2-3; D possibly corresponds to TRBD2 (6 bases). Germline V gene lookup returns CDR1 SGHAT and CDR2 FQNNGV. CDR3 size: 16 residues. The V end was cut by 5 bases, the J end by 1 base, with 16 bases between. The CDR3 DNA sequence: TGTGCCAGCAGCGACTACTGGGAGGTGGGCACAGATACGCAGTATTTT. Protein: CASSDYWEVGTDTQYF.

The rearrangement uses TRBV11-2 and TRBJ1-1; unclear D gene. The CDR3 consists of 12 residues. V shed 1 base and J shed 5 bases, with 5 bases lying between them. The germline gives CDR1 SGHAT, CDR2 FQNNGV. This CDR3 reads CASSLVRTEAFF. DNA of the CDR3: TGTGCCAGCAGCTTAGTACGAACTGAAGCTTTCTTT.

The chain recombines TRBV6-1 with TRBJ1-2; tentative D call: TRBD1 (6 bases). The germline V gene encodes CDR1 MNHNS and CDR2 SASEGT. The CDR3 has 15 residues. The germline V and J ends were trimmed by 4 bases and 7 bases, with 19 bases remaining between them. CDR3 sequence reads: CASSVTGTPASGYTF. The CDR3 DNA sequence: TGTGCCAGCAGTGTTACCGGGACACCGGCTTCTGGCTACACCTTC.

The J gene is TRBJ2-7, the V gene TRBV5-1; 8 bases agree with TRBD1. CDR1 and CDR2 from the germline V gene are SGHRS and YFSETQ. This CDR3 region has 15 residues. The V segment lost 0 bases and the J segment 4 bases; nucleotides outside the gene matches: 6. The CDR3 DNA reads as TGCGCCAGCAGCTTGGTGCAGGGGGCGCCTTACGAGCAGTACTTC. It is translated as CASSLVQGAPYEQYF. The complete variable domain, with remaining parts taken from reference TRBV5-1 and TRBJ2-7, reads KAGVTQTPRYLIKTRGQQVTLSCSPISGHRSVSWYQQTPGQGLQFLFEYFSETQRNKGNFPGRFSGRQFSNSRSEMNVSTLELGDSALYLCASSLVQGAPYEQYFGPGTRLTVT.

The table lists this clone with a count of one. The gene calls are TRBV29-1 and TRBJ2-5, with D possibly being TRBD1 (6 bases). TRBJ2-7 matches the DNA end more closely, so the J call is doubtful. The CDR3 consists of 12 residues. Germline CDR1 and CDR2: SQVTM and ANQGSEA. CDR3 nucleotides: TGCAGCGGGCCAGGGGATTCCTACGAGCAGTACTTC. Protein sequence: CSGPGDSYEQYF.

V usage is TRBV10-3 and J usage is TRBJ2-1; D is unclear. The germline V and J ends were trimmed by 10 bases and 0 bases, with 16 bases remaining between them. The germline gives CDR1 ENHRY, CDR2 SYGVKD. The CDR3 covers 15 residues. The CDR3 here is CANADKAVSYNEQFF. The DNA of the CDR3 is TGTGCCAACGCAGACAAGGCAGTCTCCTACAATGAGCAGTTCTTC.

The chain uses TRBV2 and TRBJ1-6, with D maybe TRBD1 (6 bases). Germline CDR1 SNHLY, CDR2 FYNNEI. V lost 4 bases, J lost 11 bases, and 15 bases lay in between. The CDR3 covers 14 residues. DNA of the CDR3: TGTGCCAGCAGTGGGCCAGGGGCCAGGGCACCCCTCCACTTT. Translated: CASSGPGARAPLHF.

This chain connects TRBV13 to TRBJ2-1; TRBD2 might be the D (5 bases). The germline gives CDR1 PRHDT, CDR2 FYEKMQ (reference sequence). With 8 bases removed from V and 4 bases from J, the gap between germline ends came to 9 bases. The CDR3 is 12 residues long. As DNA, the CDR3 is TGTGCCAGCGGGAGACGGTACAATGAGCAGTTCTTC. As protein: CASGRRYNEQFF.

The CDR3, as DNA: TGCGCCAGCAGCCAAGGGGGACAGTGGAGAGATACGCAGTATTTT. It is translated as CASSQGGQWRDTQYF. The chain employs TRBV4-1 and TRBJ2-3; 7 nucleotides align to TRBD1. The CDR3 length is 15 residues. V lost 1 base to trimming and J lost 5 bases; unmatched junction nucleotides: 6. CDR1 and CDR2 (germline): MGHRA, YSYEKL.

The chain couples TRBV18 to TRBJ1-2, with 11 bases identical to TRBD1. The CDR3 contains 16 residues. The ends lost 5 bases at V and 7 bases at J; junction bases unmatched: 12. Germline CDR1 and CDR2: KGHSH and LQKENI. In DNA form, the CDR3 reads TGTGCCAGCTCATTTGGACAGGGGGCGTCAATGGGTGGCTACACCTTC. Its translation: CASSFGQGASMGGYTF.

V gene TRBV30 combines with J gene TRBJ2-3; D not certain. Germline CDR1 is GTSNPN and CDR2 is SVGIG (reference sequence). Between the trimmed V and J ends, which lost 2 bases and 0 bases, there was a span of 6 bases. This CDR3 has 13 residues. This chain's CDR3 is CAWSWGSTDTQYF. In DNA, the CDR3 is TGTGCCTGGAGTTGGGGTAGCACAGATACGCAGTATTTT.

A few counts support this clone. This chain connects TRBV6-1 to TRBJ2-2, with D possibly being TRBD1 or TRBD2 (6 bases each). V lost 2 bases, J lost 6 bases, and 7 bases lay in between. The CDR3 has 13 residues. Per the germline V gene, CDR1 is MNHNS and CDR2 is SASEGT. This CDR3 reads CASSERGAGELFF. The CDR3 DNA reads TGTGCCAGCAGTGAAAGGGGGGCCGGGGAGCTGTTTTTT.

This clone appeared a single time. The chain combines TRBV6-6 with TRBJ1-2; 8 positions agree with TRBD1. J gave up 8 bases and V 2 bases, and 4 bases lay outside the gene matches. This CDR3 spans 13 amino acids. CDR1 MNHNY and CDR2 SVGAGI come from the germline V gene (reference sequence). The CDR3 DNA reads as TGTGCCAGCAGTTACCCACAGGGGGAGGGCTACACCTTC. Encoded protein: CASSYPQGEGYTF.

This clone was detected once. This sequence joins TRBV7-9 and TRBJ2-2, with 9 positions matching TRBD2. Germline CDR1 SEHNR, CDR2 FQNEAQ (reference sequence). V lost 3 bases, J lost 1 base, and 3 bases stayed unmatched. This CDR3 contains 16 residues. The chain's CDR3 is CASSFSGGVNTGELFF. The CDR3 DNA sequence: TGTGCCAGCAGCTTTAGCGGGGGTGTGAACACCGGGGAGCTGTTTTTT.

V gene TRBV4-1 combines with J gene TRBJ1-4, with D possibly TRBD1 on 5 matching bases. V was cut by 6 bases and J by 0 bases, with 14 bases left in between. CDR1 and CDR2 from the germline V gene are MGHRA and YSYEKL. The CDR3 extends over 16 amino acids. This CDR3 is CASREERGTTNEKLFF. The CDR3 DNA is TGCGCCAGCAGAGAAGAACGGGGGACAACTAATGAAAAACTGTTTTTT.

This clone has just a few counts. This rearrangement joins TRBV6-5 to TRBJ1-2; 7 bases align to TRBD1. CDR1 and CDR2 from the germline V gene are MNHEY and SVGAGI. The CDR3 has 15 amino acids. Losses at the gene ends were 6 bases for V and 7 bases for J; bases not matched to a gene: 14. Here the CDR3 reads CASSSPRGGVSGYTF. The CDR3 DNA is TGTGCCAGCAGCTCCCCGCGAGGGGGCGTCTCTGGCTACACCTTC.

The chain has TRBV19 and TRBJ1-1; D is undetermined. The ends were cut back, 5 bases at V and 6 bases at J, with 10 bases in the middle. The CDR3 has 12 amino acids. The germline V gene has CDR1 LNHDA and CDR2 SQIVND (reference sequence). The CDR3 region has the DNA TGTGCCAGTAGTCTCAGGTGGTCTGAAGCTTTCTTT. Translated: CASSLRWSEAFF.

The count of this clone is one. The chain recombines TRBV30 with TRBJ2-7; D unclear. The CDR3 runs to 13 residues. The V gene's germline CDR1 is GTSNPN and CDR2 SVGIG (reference sequence). Trimming removed 0 bases at V and 7 bases at J, with 13 bases between. CDR3 protein: CAWSVLTAGEQYF. The CDR3 DNA reads as TGTGCCTGGAGTGTTTTGACGGCCGGAGAGCAGTACTTC.

CDR3 nucleotides: TGCGCCAGCAGCAATACAGGGGGCTATGGCTACACCTTC. Its protein product is CASSNTGGYGYTF. This chain uses TRBV5-1 with TRBJ1-2, with 8 bases lining up with TRBD1. CDR1 SGHRS and CDR2 YFSETQ come from the germline V gene. The CDR3 spans 13 residues. V was clipped by 4 bases and J by 4 bases; unmatched bases: 3.

V is TRBV4-3 and J is TRBJ1-1; possible D gene TRBD1, 5 bases. There are 14 residues in the CDR3. V lost 3 bases and J lost 7, with 15 bases in between. Germline V gene sequence: CDR1 LGHNA, CDR2 YSLEER. The CDR3 DNA is TGCGCCAGCAGCCAGGGGGACGGACGCGGTGAAGCTTTCTTT. The encoded protein is CASSQGDGRGEAFF.

This clone has just one count. This chain uses TRBV19 with TRBJ2-7, with D possibly matching TRBD1 (6 bases). The germline V gene encodes CDR1 LNHDA and CDR2 SQIVND (reference sequence). The CDR3 spans 13 residues. Between the trimmed V and J ends, which lost 7 bases and 0 bases, there was a span of 10 bases. In DNA, the CDR3 is TGTGCCAGTATAGGGGACAACTCCTACGAGCAGTACTTC. Translated: CASIGDNSYEQYF.